This TCR beta chain was recovered during a study of PD-L1 blockade in urothelial cancer. As for the study in general: Blood gave a median approximately 150,000 T cells. General study findings and limits: Durable-benefit patients expanded tumor-associated blood clones more at 3 weeks. Below-median pretreatment blood TCR clonality predicted better survival.

Added to each PCR by spiking were synthetic TCR analog templates. Clones were sequenced by immunoSEQ multiplex PCR, and TCRdb holds only the in-frame ones, with some missing. The data show 70,000 or so clones, about 89% seen once. Germline trimming cut 4 bases from V and 0 bases from J; bases unmatched to any gene: 2. The CDR3 is 15 residues long. The germline V gene encodes CDR1 KGHSH and CDR2 LQKENI. Of note for this clone: The antigen remains unidentified.

The clonotype was recovered from a man in his sixties with urothelial cancer. The V and J genes are TRBV18 and TRBJ1-2, with 10 bases fitting TRBD1. Sample: PBMCs, taken around atezolizumab (anti-PD-L1) treatment. In nucleotides, the CDR3 is TGTGCCAGCTCACTCGGACAGGGGGCTAACTATGGCTACACCTTC. It encodes CASSLGQGANYGYTF.